The rows below give T cell receptor beta chains drawn from one sample of a study of regulatory T cells in long-lasting Graves disease. TCRdb reprocessed the multiplex PCR reads with MiXCR, giving one entry per CDR3 protein. The table lists around 500,000 distinct CDR3 sequences, about 11% of them singletons. This sample was also put to use in a study of T cells in Graves' hyperthyroidism and ophthalmopathy.

The sequences come from peripheral blood mononuclear cells (PBMCs), collected at new diagnosis, from a patient treated with antithyroid drugs. These receptors were taken from a woman in her twenties or thirties with Graves disease. Both conserved end residues are part of each CDR3. Fields, in order: J gene, V gene, D gene, clone size, CDR3 protein, CDR3 DNA. The D gene is left open where the match is weak. Some rows have no size entry. The others give once, few or many, or a class for an expanded clone.

>TRBJ1-5|TRBV5-1|-|once
CASPEGSSQPQHF
TGCGCCAGCCCGGAGGGTTCCAGTCAGCCCCAGCATTTT
>TRBJ2-7|TRBV3-1|TRBD1|many
CASSQRQGMSEQYF
TGTGCCAGCAGCCAGAGACAGGGAATGAGCGAGCAGTACTTC
>TRBJ2-1|TRBV20-1|TRBD2|many
CSAQLAGLLQNEQFF
TGCAGTGCCCAATTAGCGGGACTTTTGCAGAATGAGCAGTTCTTC
>TRBJ1-2|TRBV6-1|-|many
CASSPRDTLYGYTF
TGTGCCAGCAGCCCCCGGGACACCCTCTATGGCTACACCTTC
>TRBJ2-3|TRBV5-1|TRBD2|many
CASSLREDTDTQYF
TGCGCCAGCAGCTTGCGGGAGGATACAGATACGCAGTATTTT
>TRBJ1-5|TRBV2|-|many
CASRPGGVRTDTQHF
TGTGCCAGCAGGCCGGGCGGAGTGCGCACAGATACGCAGCATTTT
>TRBJ2-5|TRBV4-2|-|few
CASSQEPGGTQYF
TGTGCCAGCAGCCAAGAACCTGGGGGGACCCAGTACTTC
>TRBJ1-6|TRBV4-2|TRBD1|few
CASSQGGRGPPLHF
TGTGCCAGCAGCCAAGGGGGCAGGGGGCCACCCCTCCACTTT
>TRBJ2-1|TRBV29-1|-|many
CSGRQTGNEQFF
TGCAGCGGACGACAGACAGGTAATGAGCAGTTCTTC
>TRBJ1-5|TRBV6-2/TRBV6-3|TRBD1|many
CASRTRDRGRRQPQHF
TGTGCCAGCAGGACTCGGGACAGGGGGCGACGTCAGCCCCAGCATTTT
>TRBJ1-1|TRBV20-1|TRBD1|many
CSASSGQGKEAFF
TGCAGTGCTTCAAGTGGACAGGGAAAAGAAGCTTTCTTT
>TRBJ2-3|TRBV7-2|-|many
CASSLGAGPTDTQYF
TGTGCCAGCAGCTTAGGGGCAGGGCCGACAGATACGCAGTATTTT
>TRBJ2-7|TRBV11-2|-|many
CASSFPGTVYEQYF
TGTGCCAGCAGCTTTCCCGGGACTGTCTACGAGCAGTACTTC
>TRBJ1-1|TRBV20-1|-|-
CSARVQLNTEAFF
TGCAGTGCTAGAGTCCAGCTGAACACTGAAGCTTTCTTT
>TRBJ2-7|TRBV9|-|many
CASSVAGTASYEQYF
TGTGCCAGCAGCGTAGCCGGGACCGCTTCCTACGAGCAGTACTTC
>TRBJ1-1|TRBV29-1|-|many
CSAVVGTEAFF
TGCAGCGCCGTGGTAGGCACTGAAGCTTTCTTT
>TRBJ2-2|TRBV11-1|TRBD2|many
CASSRLAGVPGELFF
TGTGCCAGCAGCAGACTAGCGGGAGTGCCCGGGGAGCTGTTTTTT
>TRBJ2-5|TRBV4-2|TRBD2|-
CASSQETAGLAGGGRETQYF
TGTGCCAGCAGCCAGGAGACGGCGGGACTAGCGGGAGGAGGTCGAGAGACCCAGTACTTC
>TRBJ1-1|TRBV5-1|-|-
CASSPPPWGEDMNTEAFF
TGCGCCAGCAGCCCCCCCCCCTGGGGGGAAGACATGAACACTGAAGCTTTCTTT
>TRBJ1-2|TRBV28|-|many
CASSFAELNYGYTF
TGTGCCAGCAGTTTCGCCGAGTTAAACTATGGCTACACCTTC
>TRBJ2-1|TRBV27|-|many
CASSPLGSEISYNEQFF
TGTGCCAGCAGCCCGCTCGGTAGCGAAATCTCCTACAATGAGCAGTTCTTC
>TRBJ2-1|TRBV19|TRBD2|-
CASSTSGRPNEQFF
TGTGCCAGTAGTACTAGCGGGAGGCCAAATGAGCAGTTCTTC
>TRBJ2-1|TRBV20-1|TRBD1|many
CSAEWDRDINEQFF
TGCAGTGCTGAATGGGACAGGGATATCAATGAGCAGTTCTTC
>TRBJ1-1|TRBV6-2/TRBV6-3|TRBD1|-
CASSPDRRDTEAFF
TGTGCCAGCTCCCCGGACAGGCGGGACACTGAAGCTTTCTTT
>TRBJ2-1|TRBV19|TRBD2|few
CASSAGGLDNEQFF
TGTGCCAGTAGTGCGGGAGGTCTCGACAATGAGCAGTTCTTC
>TRBJ1-6|TRBV14|TRBD1|-
CASSHRDSGSSYNSPLHF
TGTGCCAGCAGCCACCGGGACAGTGGAAGCTCCTATAATTCACCCCTCCACTTT
>TRBJ2-7|TRBV3-1|-|-
CASSLSGTPPNEQYF
TGTGCCAGCAGCTTATCCGGGACTCCACCCAACGAGCAGTACTTC
>TRBJ2-3|TRBV7-3|TRBD2|many
CASSLKPLAGGGLFTDTQYF
TGTGCCAGCAGCTTAAAACCCCTAGCGGGAGGAGGGCTCTTTACAGATACGCAGTATTTT
>TRBJ2-7|TRBV28|-|many
CASSLLITDPDYEQYF
TGTGCCAGCAGTTTACTGATTACGGACCCTGACTACGAGCAGTACTTC
>TRBJ1-1|TRBV30|-|many
CAWSVEGTEAFF
TGTGCCTGGAGTGTCGAGGGAACTGAAGCTTTCTTT
>TRBJ2-7|TRBV6-1|-|-
CASREFGIAYEQYF
TGTGCCAGCAGGGAATTCGGGATAGCCTACGAGCAGTACTTC
>TRBJ2-5|TRBV20-1|TRBD2|many
CSARTSGTWETQYF
TGCAGTGCCAGGACTAGCGGTACGTGGGAGACCCAGTACTTC
>TRBJ2-5|TRBV2|-|many
CASSVRRDQETQYF
TGTGCCAGCAGTGTCCGCAGGGACCAAGAGACCCAGTACTTC
>TRBJ2-5|TRBV9|-|-
CASSVEGAGLETQYF
TGTGCCAGCAGCGTAGAGGGAGCTGGATTGGAGACCCAGTACTTC
>TRBJ2-1|TRBV19|TRBD1|many
CASSRQGGNEQFF
TGTGCCAGCAGCCGACAGGGGGGGAATGAGCAGTTCTTC
>TRBJ1-5|TRBV6-1|TRBD1|many
CASTARDRGLDQPQHF
TGTGCCAGCACCGCCCGAGACAGGGGGCTCGATCAGCCCCAGCATTTT
>TRBJ2-3|TRBV18|-|many
CASSPSSGDTQYF
TGTGCCAGCTCACCATCCAGCGGAGATACGCAGTATTTT
>TRBJ2-7|TRBV5-1|-|many
CASSLVPGQAYEQYF
TGCGCCAGCAGCTTGGTTCCGGGCCAAGCCTACGAGCAGTACTTC
>TRBJ2-7|TRBV19|TRBD2|many
CASSTREDTYEQYF
TGTGCCAGTAGTACCCGGGAGGACACCTACGAGCAGTACTTC
>TRBJ2-7|TRBV7-2|-|many
CASSLREQTYEQYF
TGTGCCAGCAGCTTACGGGAGCAGACCTACGAGCAGTACTTC